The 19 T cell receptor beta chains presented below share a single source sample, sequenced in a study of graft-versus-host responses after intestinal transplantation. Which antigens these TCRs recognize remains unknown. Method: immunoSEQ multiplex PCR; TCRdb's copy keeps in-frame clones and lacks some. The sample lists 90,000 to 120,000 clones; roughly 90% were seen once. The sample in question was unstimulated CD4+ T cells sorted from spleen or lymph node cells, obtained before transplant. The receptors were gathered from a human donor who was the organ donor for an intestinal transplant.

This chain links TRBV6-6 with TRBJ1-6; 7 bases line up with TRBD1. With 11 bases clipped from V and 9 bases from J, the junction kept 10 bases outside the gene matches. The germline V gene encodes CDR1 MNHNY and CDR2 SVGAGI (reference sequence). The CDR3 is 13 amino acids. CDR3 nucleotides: TGTGCCTCGACCCGGGACAGACCTTCACCCCTCCACTTT. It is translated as CASTRDRPSPLHF.

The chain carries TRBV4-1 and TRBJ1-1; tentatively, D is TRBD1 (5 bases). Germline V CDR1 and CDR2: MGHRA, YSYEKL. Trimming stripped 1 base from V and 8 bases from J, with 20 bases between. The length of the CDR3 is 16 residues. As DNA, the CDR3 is TGCGCCAGCAGCCAAGGCCGAGACACGGTAAGGGGAGAAGCTTTCTTT. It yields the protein CASSQGRDTVRGEAFF.

The CDR3 spells CASSVGPGGTGELFF. The CDR3 coding sequence is TGTGCCAGCAGCGTAGGGCCAGGCGGAACCGGGGAGCTGTTTTTT. The rearrangement links TRBV9 to TRBJ2-2; D remains ambiguous. Trimming left V 0 bases short and J 5 bases short, with 11 bases between. This CDR3 comprises 15 residues. Germline V gene data show CDR1 as SGDLS and CDR2 as YYNGEE.

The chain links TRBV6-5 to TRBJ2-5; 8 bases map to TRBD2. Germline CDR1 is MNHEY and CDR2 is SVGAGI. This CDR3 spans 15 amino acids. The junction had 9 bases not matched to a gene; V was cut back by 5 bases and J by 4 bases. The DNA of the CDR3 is TGTGCCAGCAGTGCTCCGGGGGGGCCTAGAGAGACCCAGTACTTC. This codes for CASSAPGGPRETQYF.

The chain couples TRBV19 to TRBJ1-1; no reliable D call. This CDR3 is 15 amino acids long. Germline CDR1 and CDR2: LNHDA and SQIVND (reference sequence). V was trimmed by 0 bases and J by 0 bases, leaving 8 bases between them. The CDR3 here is CASSIDREMNTEAFF. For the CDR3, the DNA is TGTGCCAGTAGTATAGACAGAGAGATGAACACTGAAGCTTTCTTT.

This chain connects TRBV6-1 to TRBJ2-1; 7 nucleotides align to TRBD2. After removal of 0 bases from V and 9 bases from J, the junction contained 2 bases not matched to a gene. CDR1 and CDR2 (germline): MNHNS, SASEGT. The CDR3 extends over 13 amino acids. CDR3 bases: TGTGCCAGCAGTGAAGCGCGGGGGATTGAGCAGTTCTTC. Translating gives CASSEARGIEQFF.

CDR3 loop: CASSVDRVLAGELFF. The CDR3 region has the DNA TGTGCCAGTAGTGTGGACAGGGTTTTAGCCGGGGAGCTGTTTTTT. The chain uses TRBV19 and TRBJ2-2, with 8 bases matching TRBD1. The V gene end was trimmed by 5 bases and the J gene end by 6 bases; junction bases not matched to a gene: 8. CDR3 length: 15 residues. CDR1 is LNHDA, CDR2 SQIVND, per germline (reference sequence).

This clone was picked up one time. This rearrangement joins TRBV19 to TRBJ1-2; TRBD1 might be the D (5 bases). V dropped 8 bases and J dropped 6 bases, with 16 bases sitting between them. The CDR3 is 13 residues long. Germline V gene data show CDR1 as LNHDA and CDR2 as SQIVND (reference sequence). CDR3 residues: CASSERGRDGYTF. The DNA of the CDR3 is TGTGCCAGTTCGGAGAGGGGTCGGGATGGCTACACCTTC.

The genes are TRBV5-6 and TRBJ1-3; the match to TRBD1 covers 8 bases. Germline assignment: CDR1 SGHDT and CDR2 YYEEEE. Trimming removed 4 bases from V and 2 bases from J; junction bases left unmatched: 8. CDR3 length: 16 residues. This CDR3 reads CASSRPGGRAGNTIYF. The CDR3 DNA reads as TGTGCCAGCAGCCGACCAGGGGGCAGGGCTGGAAACACCATATATTTT.

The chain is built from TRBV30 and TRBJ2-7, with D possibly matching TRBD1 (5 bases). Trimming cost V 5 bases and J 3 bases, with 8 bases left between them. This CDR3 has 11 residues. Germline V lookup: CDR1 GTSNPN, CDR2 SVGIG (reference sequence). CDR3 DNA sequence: TGTGCCTGGGCAACAGGCTACGAGCAGTACTTC. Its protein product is CAWATGYEQYF.

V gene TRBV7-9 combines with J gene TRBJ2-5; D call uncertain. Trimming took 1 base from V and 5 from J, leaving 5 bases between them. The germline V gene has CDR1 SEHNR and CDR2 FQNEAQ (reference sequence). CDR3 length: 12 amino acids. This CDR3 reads CASSLVGETQYF. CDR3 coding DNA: TGTGCCAGCAGCTTAGTCGGTGAGACCCAGTACTTC.

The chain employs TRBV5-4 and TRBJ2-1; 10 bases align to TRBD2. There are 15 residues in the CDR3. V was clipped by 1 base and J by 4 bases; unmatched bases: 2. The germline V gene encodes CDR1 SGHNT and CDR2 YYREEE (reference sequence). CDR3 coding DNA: TGTGCCAGCAGCTTGAGCGGGGGGGCTTACAATGAGCAGTTCTTC. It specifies CASSLSGGAYNEQFF.

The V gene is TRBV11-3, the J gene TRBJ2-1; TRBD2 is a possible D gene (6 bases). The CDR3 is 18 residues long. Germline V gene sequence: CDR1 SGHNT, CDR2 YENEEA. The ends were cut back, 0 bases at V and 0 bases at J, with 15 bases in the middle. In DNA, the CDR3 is TGTGCCAGCAGCTTAGATCCCTGGGGGGAGAGCTCCTACAATGAGCAGTTCTTC. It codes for CASSLDPWGESSYNEQFF.

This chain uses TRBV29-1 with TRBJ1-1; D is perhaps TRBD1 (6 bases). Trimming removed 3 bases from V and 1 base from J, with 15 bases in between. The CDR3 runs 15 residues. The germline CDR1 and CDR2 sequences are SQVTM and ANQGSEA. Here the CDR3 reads CSVDGSGGPNTEAFF. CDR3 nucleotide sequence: TGCAGCGTTGATGGGTCGGGGGGGCCGAACACTGAAGCTTTCTTT.

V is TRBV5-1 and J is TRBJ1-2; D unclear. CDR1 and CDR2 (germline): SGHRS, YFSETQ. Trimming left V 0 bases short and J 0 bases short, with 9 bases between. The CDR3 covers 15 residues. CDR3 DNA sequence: TGCGCCAGCAGCTTGGGTTCGAAAGCTAACTATGGCTACACCTTC. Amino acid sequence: CASSLGSKANYGYTF.

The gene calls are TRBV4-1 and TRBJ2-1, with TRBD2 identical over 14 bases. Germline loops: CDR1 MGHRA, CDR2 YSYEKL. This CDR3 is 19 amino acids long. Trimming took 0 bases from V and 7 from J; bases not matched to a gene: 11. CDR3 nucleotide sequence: TGCGCCAGCAGCCAAGATTCCCCCCGGACTAGCGGGAGGAGTAATGAGCAGTTCTTC. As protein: CASSQDSPRTSGRSNEQFF.

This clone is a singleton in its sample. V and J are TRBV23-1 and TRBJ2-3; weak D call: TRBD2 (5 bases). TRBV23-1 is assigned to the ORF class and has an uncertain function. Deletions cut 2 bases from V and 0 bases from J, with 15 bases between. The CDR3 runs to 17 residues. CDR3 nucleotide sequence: TGCGCCAGCAGTCAACAAACTATCGGGGAAAGCACAGATACGCAGTATTTT. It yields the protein CASSQQTIGESTDTQYF.

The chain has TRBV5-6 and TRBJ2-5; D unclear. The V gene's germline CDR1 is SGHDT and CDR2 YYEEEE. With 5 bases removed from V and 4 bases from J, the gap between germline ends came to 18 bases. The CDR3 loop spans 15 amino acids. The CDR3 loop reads CASRIRTTAPETQYF. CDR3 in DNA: TGTGCCAGCAGGATAAGGACCACCGCCCCAGAGACCCAGTACTTC.

CDR3 sequence (DNA): TGTGCCATCAGTGCGAGGACAGGCTCCAATGAAAAACTGTTTTTT. Residues: CAISARTGSNEKLFF. V usage is TRBV10-3 and J usage is TRBJ1-4; 7 bases agree with TRBD1. Germline-derived CDR1 and CDR2 are ENHRY and SYGVKD. This CDR3 comprises 15 residues. V trimming: 4 bases; J trimming: 5 bases; junction bases outside the gene matches: 7.